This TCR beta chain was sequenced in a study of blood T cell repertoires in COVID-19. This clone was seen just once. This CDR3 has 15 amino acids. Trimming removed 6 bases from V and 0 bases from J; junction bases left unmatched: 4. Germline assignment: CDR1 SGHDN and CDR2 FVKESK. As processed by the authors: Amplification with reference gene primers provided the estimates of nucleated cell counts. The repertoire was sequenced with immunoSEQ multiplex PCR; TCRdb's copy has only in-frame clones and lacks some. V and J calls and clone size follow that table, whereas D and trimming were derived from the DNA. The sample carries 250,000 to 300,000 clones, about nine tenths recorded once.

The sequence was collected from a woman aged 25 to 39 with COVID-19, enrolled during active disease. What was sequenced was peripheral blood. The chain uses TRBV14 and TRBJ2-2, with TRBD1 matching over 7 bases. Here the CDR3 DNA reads TGTGCCAGCAGTCAGGACAGGCCGAACACCGGGGAGCTGTTTTTT. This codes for CASSQDRPNTGELFF.